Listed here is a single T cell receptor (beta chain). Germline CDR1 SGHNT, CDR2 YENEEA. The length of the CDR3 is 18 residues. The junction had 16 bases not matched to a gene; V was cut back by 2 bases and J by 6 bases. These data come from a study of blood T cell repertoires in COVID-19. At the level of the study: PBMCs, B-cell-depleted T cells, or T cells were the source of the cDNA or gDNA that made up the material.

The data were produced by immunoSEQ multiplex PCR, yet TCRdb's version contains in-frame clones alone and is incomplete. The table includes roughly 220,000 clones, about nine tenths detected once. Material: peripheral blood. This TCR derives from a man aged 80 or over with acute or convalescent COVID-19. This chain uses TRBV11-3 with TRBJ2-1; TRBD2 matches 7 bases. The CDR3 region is CASSLILGPGGLSNEQFF. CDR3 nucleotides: TGTGCCAGCAGCTTAATCTTGGGTCCGGGGGGTCTGAGCAATGAGCAGTTCTTC.